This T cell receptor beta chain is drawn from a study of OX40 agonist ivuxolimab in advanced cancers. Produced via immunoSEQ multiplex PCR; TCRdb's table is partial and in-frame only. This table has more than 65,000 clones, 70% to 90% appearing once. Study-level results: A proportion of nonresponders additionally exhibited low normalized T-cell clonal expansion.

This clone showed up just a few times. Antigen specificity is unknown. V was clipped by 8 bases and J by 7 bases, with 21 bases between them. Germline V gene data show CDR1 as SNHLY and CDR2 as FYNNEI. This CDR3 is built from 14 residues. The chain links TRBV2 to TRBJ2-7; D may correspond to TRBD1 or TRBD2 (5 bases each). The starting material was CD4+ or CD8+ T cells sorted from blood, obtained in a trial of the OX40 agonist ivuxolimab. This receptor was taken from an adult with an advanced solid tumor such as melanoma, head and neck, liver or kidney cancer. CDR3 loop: CASSHRTSEGEQYF. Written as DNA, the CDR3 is TGTGCCAGCTCGCACAGGACGTCTGAGGGGGAGCAGTACTTC.